Detailed here is one T cell receptor beta chain. Its matching antigen is unknown. The sample originates from a study of cytomegalovirus exposure and HLA in healthy donors. Study results and caveats: The listing of 150 or so TCR beta chains classed them as cytomegalovirus-associated. Researchers reported in a later analysis that a missense DCLRE1C variant was tied to TCR beta V- and J-gene trimming. Later analysis revealed greater clonal expansion in HLA-associated TCR beta chains than in equally common others. Three chains tied to CMV proved CMV antigen-specific in vitro.

Looked up from germline, CDR1 is SGHNT and CDR2 is YYREEE (reference sequence). The length of the CDR3 is 14 residues. V shed 5 bases and J 2 bases; nucleotides not matched to a gene: 5. 60 Vbeta and 13 Jbeta primers were used in PCR. The repertoire was sequenced with immunoSEQ multiplex PCR; TCRdb's copy has only in-frame clones and lacks some. The data hold roughly 200,000 clones, with roughly 13% observed a single time. The V and J genes are TRBV5-4 and TRBJ2-7, with 9 bases lining up with TRBD1. This clonotype originated in a middle-aged man in good health and CMV-seropositive. Sequenced input: PBMCs. The CDR3 loop reads CASREDRGTYEQYV. DNA of the CDR3: TGTGCCAGCAGGGAAGACAGGGGGACCTACGAGCAGTACGTC.